This T cell receptor (beta chain) was sequenced in a study of T cells in localized non-small cell lung cancer. Points from the study as a whole: Uninvolved adjacent lung showed peak T cell clonality, exceeding tumor.

Assay used: immunoSEQ multiplex PCR; TCRdb lists only in-frame clones, some missing. Of about 33,000 clones detected, around nine tenths appear once; the ten largest clones hold more than 5.5%. For this clone: Its antigen is still unknown.

Trimming took 0 bases from V and 3 from J, leaving 10 bases between them. Germline V CDR1 and CDR2: MNHNS, SASEGT. The CDR3 is 15 amino acids. The chain joins TRBV6-1 to TRBJ2-3; D may be TRBD2 (6 bases). The sequences come from peripheral blood, collected before any cancer treatment. This clonotype was sampled from a female donor older than 55 with stage I lung adenocarcinoma. DNA for the CDR3: TGTGCCAGCAGTGAAGCCCCAGGGAGGACAGATACGCAGTATTTT. It is translated as CASSEAPGRTDTQYF.